This T cell receptor beta chain was captured by sequencing in a study of blood T cell repertoires in COVID-19. Assay: immunoSEQ multiplex PCR; the TCRdb copy retains only in-frame clones and omits some. The sample carries about 300,000 clones, 90% recorded once. V was cut by 4 bases and J by 1 base, with 14 bases left in between. CDR1 is SGHNT and CDR2 is YYREEE in the germline V gene (reference sequence). This CDR3 has 16 residues. This clonotype was sampled from a woman in her twenties or thirties with COVID-19, enrolled during active disease. This chain joins TRBV5-4 and TRBJ1-4; TRBD1 is a possible D gene (6 bases). The sample consisted of peripheral blood. CDR3 DNA: TGTGCCAGCAGCACCGAACCACAGGGAACTAATGAAAAACTGTTTTTT. It is translated as CASSTEPQGTNEKLFF.